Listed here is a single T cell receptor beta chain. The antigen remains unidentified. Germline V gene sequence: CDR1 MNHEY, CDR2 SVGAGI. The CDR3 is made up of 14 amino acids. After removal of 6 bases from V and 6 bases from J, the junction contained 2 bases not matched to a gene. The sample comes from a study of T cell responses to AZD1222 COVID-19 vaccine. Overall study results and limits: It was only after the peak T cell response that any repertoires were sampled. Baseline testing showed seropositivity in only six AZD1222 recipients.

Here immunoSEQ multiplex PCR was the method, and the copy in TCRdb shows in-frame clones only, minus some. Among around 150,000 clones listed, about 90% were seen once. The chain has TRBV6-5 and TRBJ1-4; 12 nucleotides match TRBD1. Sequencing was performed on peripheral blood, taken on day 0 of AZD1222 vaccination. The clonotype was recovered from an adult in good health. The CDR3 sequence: CASRGTGGHEKLFF. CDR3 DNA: TGTGCCAGCAGGGGGACAGGGGGCCATGAAAAACTGTTTTTT.